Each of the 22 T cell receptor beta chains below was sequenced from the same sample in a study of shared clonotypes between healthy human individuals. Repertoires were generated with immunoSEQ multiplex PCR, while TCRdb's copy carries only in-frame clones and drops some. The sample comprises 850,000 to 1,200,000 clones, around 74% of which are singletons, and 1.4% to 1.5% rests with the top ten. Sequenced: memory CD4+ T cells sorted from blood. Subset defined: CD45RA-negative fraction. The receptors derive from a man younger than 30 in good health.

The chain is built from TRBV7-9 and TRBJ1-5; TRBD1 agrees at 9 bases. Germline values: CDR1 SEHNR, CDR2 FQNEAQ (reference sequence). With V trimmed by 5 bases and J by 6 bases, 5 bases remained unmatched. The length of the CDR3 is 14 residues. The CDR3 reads CASSEGTGFQPQHF. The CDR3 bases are TGTGCCAGCAGCGAGGGGACAGGGTTTCAGCCCCAGCATTTT.

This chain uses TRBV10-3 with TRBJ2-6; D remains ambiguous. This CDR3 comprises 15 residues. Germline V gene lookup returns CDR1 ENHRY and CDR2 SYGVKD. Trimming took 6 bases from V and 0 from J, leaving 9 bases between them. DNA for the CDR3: TGTGCCATCAGCACACGGATCTCTGGGGCCAACGTCCTGACTTTC. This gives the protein CAISTRISGANVLTF.

CDR3 DNA: TGTGCCAGCAGCTTCACAGGTGGTACCTCCTACGAGCAGTACTTC. As protein: CASSFTGGTSYEQYF. The rearrangement uses TRBV7-9 and TRBJ2-7; a possible D gene is TRBD1 (5 bases). With 3 bases removed from V and 0 bases from J, the gap between germline ends came to 12 bases. The CDR3 has 15 residues. Germline V gives CDR1 SEHNR, CDR2 FQNEAQ (reference sequence).

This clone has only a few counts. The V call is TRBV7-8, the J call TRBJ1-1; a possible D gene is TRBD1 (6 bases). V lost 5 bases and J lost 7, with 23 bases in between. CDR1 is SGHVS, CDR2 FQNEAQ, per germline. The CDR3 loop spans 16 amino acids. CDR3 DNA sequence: TGTGCCAGCAGCGCCCGGGACATACCCCTAGGGGGTGAAGCTTTCTTT. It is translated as CASSARDIPLGGEAFF.

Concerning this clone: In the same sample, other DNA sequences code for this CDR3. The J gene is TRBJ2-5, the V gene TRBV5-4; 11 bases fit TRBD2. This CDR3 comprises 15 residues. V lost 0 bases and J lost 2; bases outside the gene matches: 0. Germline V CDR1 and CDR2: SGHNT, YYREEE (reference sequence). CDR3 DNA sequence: TGTGCCAGCAGCTTGGGACTAGCGGGGCAAGAGACCCAGTACTTC. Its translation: CASSLGLAGQETQYF.

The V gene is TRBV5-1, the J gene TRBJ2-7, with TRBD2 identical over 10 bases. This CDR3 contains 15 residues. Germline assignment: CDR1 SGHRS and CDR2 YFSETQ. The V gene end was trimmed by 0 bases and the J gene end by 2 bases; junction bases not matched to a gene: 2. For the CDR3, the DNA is TGCGCCAGCAGCTTGGGGACTAGCGGAGCCTACGAGCAGTACTTC. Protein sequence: CASSLGTSGAYEQYF.

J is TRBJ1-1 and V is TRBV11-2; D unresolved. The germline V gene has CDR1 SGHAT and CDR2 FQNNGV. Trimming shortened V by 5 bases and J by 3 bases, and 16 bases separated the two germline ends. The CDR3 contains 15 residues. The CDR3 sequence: CASSPRHGEYTEAFF. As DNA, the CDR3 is TGTGCCAGCAGCCCCCGACATGGAGAGTACACTGAAGCTTTCTTT.

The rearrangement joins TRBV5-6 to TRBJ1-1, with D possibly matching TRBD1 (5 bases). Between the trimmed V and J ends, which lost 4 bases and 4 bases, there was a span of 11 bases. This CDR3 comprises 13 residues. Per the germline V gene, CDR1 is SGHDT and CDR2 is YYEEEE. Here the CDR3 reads CASSEQGTTEAFF. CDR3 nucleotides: TGTGCCAGCAGCGAGCAGGGAACCACTGAAGCTTTCTTT.

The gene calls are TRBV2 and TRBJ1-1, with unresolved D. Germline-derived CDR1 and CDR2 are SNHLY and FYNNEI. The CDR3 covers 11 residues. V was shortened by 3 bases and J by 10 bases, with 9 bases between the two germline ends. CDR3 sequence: CASSEGFGAFF. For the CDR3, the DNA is TGTGCCAGCAGTGAGGGGTTCGGAGCTTTCTTT.

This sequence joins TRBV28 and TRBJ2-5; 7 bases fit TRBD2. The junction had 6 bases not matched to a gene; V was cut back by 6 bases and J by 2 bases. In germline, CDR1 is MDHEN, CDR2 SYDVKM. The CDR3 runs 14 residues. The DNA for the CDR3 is TGTGCCAGCAGGTCAGCGGGACTGCAAGAGACCCAGTACTTC. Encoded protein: CASRSAGLQETQYF.

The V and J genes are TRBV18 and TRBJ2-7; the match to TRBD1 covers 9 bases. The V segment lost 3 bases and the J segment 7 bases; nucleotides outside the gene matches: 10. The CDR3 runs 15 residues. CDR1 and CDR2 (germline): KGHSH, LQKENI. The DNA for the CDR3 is TGTGCCAGCTCACCTGGGGGACAGGGATCTCGGGAGCAGTACTTC. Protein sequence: CASSPGGQGSREQYF.

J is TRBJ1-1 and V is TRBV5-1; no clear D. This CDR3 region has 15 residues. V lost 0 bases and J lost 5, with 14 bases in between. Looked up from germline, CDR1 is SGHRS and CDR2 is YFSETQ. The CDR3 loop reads CASSLAATEGTEAFF. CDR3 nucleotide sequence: TGCGCCAGCAGCTTGGCCGCGACCGAGGGAACTGAAGCTTTCTTT.

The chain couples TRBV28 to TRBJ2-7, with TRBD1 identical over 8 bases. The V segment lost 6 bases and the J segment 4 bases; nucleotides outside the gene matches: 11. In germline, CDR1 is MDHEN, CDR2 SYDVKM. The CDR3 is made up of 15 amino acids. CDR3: CASSPTGVEGYEQYF. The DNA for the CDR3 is TGTGCCAGCAGCCCGACAGGGGTGGAGGGTTACGAGCAGTACTTC.

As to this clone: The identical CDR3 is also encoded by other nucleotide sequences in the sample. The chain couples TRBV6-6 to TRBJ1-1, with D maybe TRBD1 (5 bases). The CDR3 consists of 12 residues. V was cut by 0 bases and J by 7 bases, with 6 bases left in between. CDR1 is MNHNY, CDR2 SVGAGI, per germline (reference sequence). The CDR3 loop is CASSYSDSEAFF. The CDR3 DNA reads TGTGCCAGCAGTTACTCTGACAGTGAAGCTTTCTTT.

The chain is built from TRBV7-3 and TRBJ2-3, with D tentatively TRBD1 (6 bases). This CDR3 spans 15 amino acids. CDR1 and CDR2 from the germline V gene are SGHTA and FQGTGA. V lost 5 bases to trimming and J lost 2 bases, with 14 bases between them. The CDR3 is CASSQQGLPTDTQYF. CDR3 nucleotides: TGTGCCAGCAGCCAACAGGGTCTTCCCACAGATACGCAGTATTTT.

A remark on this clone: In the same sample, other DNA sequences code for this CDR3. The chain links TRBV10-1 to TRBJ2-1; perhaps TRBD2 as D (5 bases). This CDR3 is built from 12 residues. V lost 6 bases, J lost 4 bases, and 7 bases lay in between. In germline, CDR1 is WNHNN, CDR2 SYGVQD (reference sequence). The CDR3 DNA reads TGCGCCAGCAGCGAGGGTTACAATGAGCAGTTCTTC. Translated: CASSEGYNEQFF.

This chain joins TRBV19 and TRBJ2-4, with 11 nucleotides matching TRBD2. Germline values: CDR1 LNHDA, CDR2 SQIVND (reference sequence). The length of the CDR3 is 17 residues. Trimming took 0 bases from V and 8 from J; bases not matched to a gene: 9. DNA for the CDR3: TGTGCCAGTAGTATAGATCAGCCACTAGCGGGAGTGGACATTCAGTACTTC. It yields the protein CASSIDQPLAGVDIQYF.

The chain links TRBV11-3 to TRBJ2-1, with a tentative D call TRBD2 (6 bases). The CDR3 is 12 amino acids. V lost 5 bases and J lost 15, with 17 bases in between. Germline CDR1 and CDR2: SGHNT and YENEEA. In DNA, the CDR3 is TGTGCCAGCAGCCGGCCCCCGGGAGAACCGTTCTTC. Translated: CASSRPPGEPFF. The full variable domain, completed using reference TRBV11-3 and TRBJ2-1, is EAGVVQSPRYKIIEKKQPVAFWCNPISGHNTLYWYLQNLGQGPELLIRYENEEAVDDSQLPKDRFSAERLKGVDSTLKIQPAELGDSAVYLCASSRPPGEPFFGPGTRLTVL.

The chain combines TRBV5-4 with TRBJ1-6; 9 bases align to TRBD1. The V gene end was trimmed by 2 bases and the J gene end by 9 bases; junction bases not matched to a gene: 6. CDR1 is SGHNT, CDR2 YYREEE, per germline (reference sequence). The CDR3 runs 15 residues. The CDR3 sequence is CASSFRDRDSSPLHF. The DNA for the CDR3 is TGTGCCAGCAGCTTCCGGGACAGGGATAGTTCACCCCTCCACTTT.

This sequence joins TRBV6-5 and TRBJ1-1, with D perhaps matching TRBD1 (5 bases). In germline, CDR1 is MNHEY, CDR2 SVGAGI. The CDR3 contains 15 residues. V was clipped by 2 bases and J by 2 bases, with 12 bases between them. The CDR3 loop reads CASSYAHDRNTEAFF. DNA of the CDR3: TGTGCCAGCAGTTACGCCCATGACAGAAACACTGAAGCTTTCTTT.

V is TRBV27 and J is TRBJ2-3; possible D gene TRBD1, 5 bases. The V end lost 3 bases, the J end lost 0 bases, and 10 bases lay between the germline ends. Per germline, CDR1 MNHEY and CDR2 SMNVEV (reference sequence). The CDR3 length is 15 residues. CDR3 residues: CASSLFRVSTDTQYF. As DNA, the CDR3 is TGTGCCAGCAGTTTGTTCAGGGTCAGCACAGATACGCAGTATTTT.

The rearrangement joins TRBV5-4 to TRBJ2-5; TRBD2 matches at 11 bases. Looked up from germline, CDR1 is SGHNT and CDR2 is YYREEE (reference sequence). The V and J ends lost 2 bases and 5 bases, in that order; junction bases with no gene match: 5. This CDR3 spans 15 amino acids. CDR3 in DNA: TGTGCCAGCAGCTTTCAGACTAGCGGGGTGGAGACCCAGTACTTC. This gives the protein CASSFQTSGVETQYF.